This T cell receptor beta chain appears in the sequencing data of a study of sequential checkpoint blockade in melanoma (dated by TCRdb to about 2019). General notes on the study: Patients were randomized 1:1 to first-line nivolumab followed by ipilimumab (arm A) or ipilimumab followed by nivolumab (arm B). Both trial sequences were followed by maintenance nivolumab. Beyond this particular receptor, the publication reports: Larger, independent patient cohorts are needed to validate the response-prediction model that combines TCR metrics and mutation burden.

TCRbeta CDR3 regions were immunosequenced from genomic DNA with the immunoSEQ Assay. Prior to high-throughput sequencing, genomic DNA was amplified by bias-controlled multiplex PCR. The authors processed their data as follows. To quantify the absolute abundance of each unique TCRbeta CDR3 region, the sequences were collapsed and filtered. Clonality, defined as 1 minus Pielou's evenness, was calculated using productive rearrangements only. A previously published method was used to identify clones with significantly greater frequencies in on-treatment samples than in baseline samples. TCRdb took over this immuneACCESS table, retaining in-frame rearrangements with V and J assigned. Such tables are incomplete; in checked studies, under half of the missing clones stem from an unresolved V gene, and the remainder is unexplained. The V and J calls and the clone size are those of that table, but D and trimming were determined from the DNA. Present in this sample are around 22,000 clones, 65% to 75% of which were seen just once. About 19% of the sample comes from the top ten.

This clone was seen a few times. No antigen is known for it. The junction departs from germline at one end; a sequencing error may be responsible. The treatment or condition label, read with the paper, signifies: randomized to nivolumab then ipilimumab (arm A) or the reverse (arm B). None of the patients in the trial had previously been given DNA-damaging chemotherapy. Thawed PBMCs were sorted on a FACS Aria II flow cytometer to isolate live CD3+CD8+ cells negative for CD19 and CD56. Samples came from patients with melanoma in CheckMate 064, a randomized, open-label phase II trial of sequential checkpoint blockade. Peripheral blood mononuclear cells were collected by leukapheresis, purified with Ficoll-Paque, and frozen in human serum with about 9.2% DMSO. Immediately after sorting, the purity of sorted blood CD3+CD8+ cells was verified to be >95%, after which DNA was extracted. Sequenced material: CD8+ T cells sorted from blood (inferred from file names), taken from a patient given nivolumab and ipilimumab in sequence. The sequence was collected from a human donor with melanoma.

The CDR3 protein sequence reads: CASSQDQGWELFF. The DNA reads TGCGCCAGCAGCCAAGATCAGGGCTGGGAACTGTTTTTT. Recombination connected TRBV7-9 to TRBJ1-4; the D segment could be TRBD1, given 5 matching bases. Looking up the germline V gene (reference sequence) yields CDR1 SEHNR and CDR2 FQNEAQ. The CDR3 goes from the cysteine to the phenylalanine over 13 residues. This entry keeps only the CDR3 DNA: 39 bases, framed from base 1.